In its sample, the clone carrying this T cell receptor beta chain was seen once. No antigen is known for it. V lost 9 bases and J lost 2; bases outside the gene matches: 9. Germline assignment: CDR1 LGHDT and CDR2 YNNKEL (reference sequence). There are 15 residues in the CDR3. Repertoires were generated with immunoSEQ multiplex PCR, while TCRdb's copy carries only in-frame clones and drops some. This sample has roughly 120,000 clones, with about nine tenths found just once. These data come from a study of T cell responses to AZD1222 COVID-19 vaccine. Study context: Investigators merged groups given second doses at roughly 4 or roughly 12 weeks. Study observations and caveats: Repertoire collection took place solely once the T cell response had peaked. Spike-specific TCR breadth and depth rose after two AZD1222 doses.

The chain combines TRBV3-1 (or the pseudogene TRBV3-2) with TRBJ2-3, with 9 bases lining up with TRBD2. This clonotype was obtained from an adult in good health. Specimen: peripheral blood, collected on day 0 of AZD1222 vaccination. The CDR3 spells CASTGSGGYTDTQYF. The DNA of the CDR3 is TGTGCCAGTACGGGAAGCGGGGGGTACACAGATACGCAGTATTTT.